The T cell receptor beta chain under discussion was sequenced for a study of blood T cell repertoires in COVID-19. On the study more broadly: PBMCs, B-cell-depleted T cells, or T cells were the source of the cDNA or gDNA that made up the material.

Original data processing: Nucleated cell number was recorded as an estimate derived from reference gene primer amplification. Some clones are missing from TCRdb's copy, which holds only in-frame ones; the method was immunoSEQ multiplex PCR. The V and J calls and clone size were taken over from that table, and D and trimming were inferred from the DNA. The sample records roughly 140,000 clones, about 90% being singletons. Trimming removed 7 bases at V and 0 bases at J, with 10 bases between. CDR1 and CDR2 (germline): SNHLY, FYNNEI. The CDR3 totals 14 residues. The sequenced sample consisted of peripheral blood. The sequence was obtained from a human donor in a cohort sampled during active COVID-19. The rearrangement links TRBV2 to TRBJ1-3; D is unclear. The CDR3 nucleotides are TGTGCCAGCACGTACAGATACTCTGGAAACACCATATATTTT. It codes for CASTYRYSGNTIYF.